The clone carrying this T cell receptor beta chain was counted a few times. Its antigen is still unknown. Whole-study findings and limits: Tumor-infiltrating Treg TCR alpha and beta sequences overlapped most with tumor naive CD4+ T cells, then blood naive.

Semi-nested PCR with Nested Universal Primer A followed constant-region reverse priming of full-length variable regions. TCRdb processed the 5' RACE reads anew with MiXCR; each CDR3 protein has one entry. The data hold around 29,000 distinct CDR3 sequences, with roughly 26% observed a single time. The sequence was collected from a female donor with breast cancer. Sequencing was done on a sample of naive CD4+ T cells sorted from a lymph node. Subset specified: naive CD4+ T cells, CD4+CD45RA+CD25-.

The CDR3: CSASNPAGTGRTYEQYF. The CDR3 nucleotides read TGCAGTGCTTCTAATCCCGCCGGGACAGGCCGGACGTACGAGCAGTACTTC. V is TRBV20-1 and J is TRBJ2-7; 8 nucleotides line up with TRBD1. Per the germline V gene, CDR1 is DFQATT and CDR2 is SNEGSKA (reference sequence). The CDR3 runs to 17 residues. The V and J ends lost 5 bases and 4 bases, in that order; junction bases with no gene match: 19.